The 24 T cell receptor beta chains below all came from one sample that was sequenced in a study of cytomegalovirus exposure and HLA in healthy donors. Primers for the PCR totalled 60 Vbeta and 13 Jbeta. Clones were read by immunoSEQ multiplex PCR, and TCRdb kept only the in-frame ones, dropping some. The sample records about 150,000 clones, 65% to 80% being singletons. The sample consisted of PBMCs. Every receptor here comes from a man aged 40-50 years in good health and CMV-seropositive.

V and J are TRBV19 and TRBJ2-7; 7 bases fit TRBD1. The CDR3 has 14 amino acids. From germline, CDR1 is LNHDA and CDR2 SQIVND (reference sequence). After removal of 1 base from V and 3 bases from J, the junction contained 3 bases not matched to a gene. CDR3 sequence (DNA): TGTGCCAGTAGTATAGGACAGGGAGACTACGAGCAGTACTTC. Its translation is CASSIGQGDYEQYF.

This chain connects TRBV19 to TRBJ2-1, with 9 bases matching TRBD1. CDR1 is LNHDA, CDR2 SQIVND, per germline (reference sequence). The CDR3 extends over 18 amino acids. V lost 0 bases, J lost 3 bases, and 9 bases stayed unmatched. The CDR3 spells CASSIDLWGQGRYNEQFF. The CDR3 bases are TGTGCCAGTAGTATAGATCTATGGGGACAGGGTCGCTACAATGAGCAGTTCTTC. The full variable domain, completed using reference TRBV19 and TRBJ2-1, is DGGITQSPKYLFRKEGQNVTLSCEQNLNHDAMYWYRQDPGQGLRLIYYSQIVNDFQKGDIAEGYSVSREKKESFPLTVTSAQKNPTAFYLCASSIDLWGQGRYNEQFFGPGTRLTVL.

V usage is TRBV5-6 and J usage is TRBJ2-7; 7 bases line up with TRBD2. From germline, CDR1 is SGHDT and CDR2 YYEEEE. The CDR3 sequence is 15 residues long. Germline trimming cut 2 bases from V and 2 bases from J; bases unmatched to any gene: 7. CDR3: CASSFGGDWAYEQYF. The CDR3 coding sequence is TGTGCCAGCAGCTTTGGGGGGGATTGGGCCTACGAGCAGTACTTC.

In nucleotides, the CDR3 is TGTGCCAGCAGTTTCTCCGGGGCTGGAAACACCATATATTTT. It translates to CASSFSGAGNTIYF. The chain joins TRBV27 to TRBJ1-3; D gene uncertain. The germline V gene has CDR1 MNHEY and CDR2 SMNVEV (reference sequence). The CDR3 loop spans 14 amino acids. Trimming left V 3 bases short and J 2 bases short, with 8 bases between.

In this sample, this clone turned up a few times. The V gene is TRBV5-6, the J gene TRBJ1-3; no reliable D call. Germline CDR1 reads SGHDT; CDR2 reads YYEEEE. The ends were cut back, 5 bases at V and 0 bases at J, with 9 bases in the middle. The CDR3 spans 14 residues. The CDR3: CASRSLSSGNTIYF. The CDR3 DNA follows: TGTGCCAGCAGGTCTCTGAGCTCTGGAAACACCATATATTTT.

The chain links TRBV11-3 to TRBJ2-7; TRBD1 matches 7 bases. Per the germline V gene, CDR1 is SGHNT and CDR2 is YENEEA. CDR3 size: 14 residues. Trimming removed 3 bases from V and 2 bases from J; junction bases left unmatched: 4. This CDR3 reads CASSLDGTAYEQYF. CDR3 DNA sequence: TGTGCCAGCAGCTTGGACGGGACAGCCTACGAGCAGTACTTC. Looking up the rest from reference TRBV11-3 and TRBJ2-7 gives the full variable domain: EAGVVQSPRYKIIEKKQPVAFWCNPISGHNTLYWYLQNLGQGPELLIRYENEEAVDDSQLPKDRFSAERLKGVDSTLKIQPAELGDSAVYLCASSLDGTAYEQYFGPGTRLTVT.

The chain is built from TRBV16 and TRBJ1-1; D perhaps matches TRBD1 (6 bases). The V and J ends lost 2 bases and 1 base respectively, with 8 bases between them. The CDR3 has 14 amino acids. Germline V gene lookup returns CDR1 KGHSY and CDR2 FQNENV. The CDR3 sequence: CASSQPDRNTEAFF. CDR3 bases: TGTGCCAGCAGCCAACCGGACAGGAACACTGAAGCTTTCTTT.

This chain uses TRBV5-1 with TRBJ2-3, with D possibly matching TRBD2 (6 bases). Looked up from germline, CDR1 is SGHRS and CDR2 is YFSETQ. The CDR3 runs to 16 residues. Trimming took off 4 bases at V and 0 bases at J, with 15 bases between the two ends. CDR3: CASSGTSSVSTDTQYF. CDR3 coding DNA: TGCGCCAGCAGCGGGACCTCTAGCGTCAGCACAGATACGCAGTATTTT. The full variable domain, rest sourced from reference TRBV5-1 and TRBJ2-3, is KAGVTQTPRYLIKTRGQQVTLSCSPISGHRSVSWYQQTPGQGLQFLFEYFSETQRNKGNFPGRFSGRQFSNSRSEMNVSTLELGDSALYLCASSGTSSVSTDTQYFGPGTRLTVL.

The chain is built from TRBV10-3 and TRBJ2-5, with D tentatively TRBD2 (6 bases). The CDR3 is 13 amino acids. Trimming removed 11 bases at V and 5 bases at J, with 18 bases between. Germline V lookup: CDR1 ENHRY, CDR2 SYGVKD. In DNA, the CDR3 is TGTGCCGCCGCGGGGCTAGATTCGGAGACCCAGTACTTC. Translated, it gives CAAAGLDSETQYF.

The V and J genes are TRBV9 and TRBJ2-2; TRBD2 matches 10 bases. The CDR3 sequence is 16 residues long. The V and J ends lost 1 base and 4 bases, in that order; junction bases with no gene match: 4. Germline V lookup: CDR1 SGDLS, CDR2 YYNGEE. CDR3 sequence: CASSVSGGGSTGELFF. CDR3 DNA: TGTGCCAGCAGCGTAAGCGGGGGGGGTTCCACCGGGGAGCTGTTTTTT. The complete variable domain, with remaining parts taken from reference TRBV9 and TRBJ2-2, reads DSGVTQTPKHLITATGQRVTLRCSPRSGDLSVYWYQQSLDQGLQFLIQYYNGEERAKGNILERFSAQQFPDLHSELNLSSLELGDSALYFCASSVSGGGSTGELFFGEGSRLTVL.

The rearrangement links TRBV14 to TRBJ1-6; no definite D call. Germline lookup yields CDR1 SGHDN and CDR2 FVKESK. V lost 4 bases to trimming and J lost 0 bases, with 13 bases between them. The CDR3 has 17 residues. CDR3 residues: CASSPLAGGSYNSPLHF. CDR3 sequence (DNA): TGTGCCAGCAGCCCTTTGGCGGGAGGCTCCTATAATTCACCCCTCCACTTT.

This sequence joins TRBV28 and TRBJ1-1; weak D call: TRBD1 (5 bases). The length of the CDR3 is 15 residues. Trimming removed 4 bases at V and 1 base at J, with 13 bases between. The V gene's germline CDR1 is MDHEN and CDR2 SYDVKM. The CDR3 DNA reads TGTGCCAGCAGTTCCAATCAGGGTTCGAACACTGAAGCTTTCTTT. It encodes CASSSNQGSNTEAFF.

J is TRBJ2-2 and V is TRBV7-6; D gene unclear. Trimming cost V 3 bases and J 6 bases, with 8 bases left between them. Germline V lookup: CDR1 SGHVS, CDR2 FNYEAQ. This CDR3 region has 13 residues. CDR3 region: CASSFSSPGELFF. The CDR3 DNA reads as TGTGCCAGCAGCTTTAGCAGCCCCGGGGAGCTGTTTTTT. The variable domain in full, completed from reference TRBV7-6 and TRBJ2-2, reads GAGVSQSPRYKVTKRGQDVALRCDPISGHVSLYWYRQALGQGPEFLTYFNYEAQQDKSGLPNDRFSAERPEGSISTLTIQRTEQRDSAMYRCASSFSSPGELFFGEGSRLTVL.

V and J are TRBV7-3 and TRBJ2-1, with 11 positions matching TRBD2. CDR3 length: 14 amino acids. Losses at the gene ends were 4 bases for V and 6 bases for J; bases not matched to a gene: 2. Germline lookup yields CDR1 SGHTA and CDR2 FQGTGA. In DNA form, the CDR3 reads TGTGCCAGCAGCTCCACTAGCGGGGGCAATGAGCAGTTCTTC. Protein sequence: CASSSTSGGNEQFF.

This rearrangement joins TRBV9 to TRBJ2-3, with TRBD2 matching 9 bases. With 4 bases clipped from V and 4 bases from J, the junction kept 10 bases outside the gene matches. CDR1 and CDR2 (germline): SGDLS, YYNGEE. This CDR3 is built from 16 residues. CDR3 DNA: TGTGCCAGCAGCTCAGACGCGGGAGGGCCAGCAGATACGCAGTATTTT. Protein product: CASSSDAGGPADTQYF. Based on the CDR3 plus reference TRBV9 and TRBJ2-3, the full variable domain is DSGVTQTPKHLITATGQRVTLRCSPRSGDLSVYWYQQSLDQGLQFLIQYYNGEERAKGNILERFSAQQFPDLHSELNLSSLELGDSALYFCASSSDAGGPADTQYFGPGTRLTVL.

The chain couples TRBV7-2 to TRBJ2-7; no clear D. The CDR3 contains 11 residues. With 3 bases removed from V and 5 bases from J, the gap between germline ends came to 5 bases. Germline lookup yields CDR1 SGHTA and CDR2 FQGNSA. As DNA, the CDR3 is TGTGCCAGCAGCTTGGCCGACGAGCAGTACTTC. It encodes CASSLADEQYF.

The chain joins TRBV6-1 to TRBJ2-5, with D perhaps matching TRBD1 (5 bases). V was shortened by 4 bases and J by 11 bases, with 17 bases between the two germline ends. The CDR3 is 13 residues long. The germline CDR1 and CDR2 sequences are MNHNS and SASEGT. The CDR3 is CASSGQGTDRQYF. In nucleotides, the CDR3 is TGTGCCAGCAGTGGCCAGGGCACGGACCGTCAGTACTTC.

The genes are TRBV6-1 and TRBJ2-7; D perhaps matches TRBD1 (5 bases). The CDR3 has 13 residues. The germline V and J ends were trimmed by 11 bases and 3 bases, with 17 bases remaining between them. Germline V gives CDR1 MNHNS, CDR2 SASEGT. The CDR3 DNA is TGTGCCGCAGCACCCGACAGAAACTACGAGCAGTACTTC. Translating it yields CAAAPDRNYEQYF.

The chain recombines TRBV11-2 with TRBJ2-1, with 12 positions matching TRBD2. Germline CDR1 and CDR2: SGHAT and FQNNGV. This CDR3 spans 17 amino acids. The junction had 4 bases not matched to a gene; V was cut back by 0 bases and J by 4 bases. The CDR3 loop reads CASSLDLAGGRYNEQFF. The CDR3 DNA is TGTGCCAGCAGCTTAGATCTAGCGGGAGGGCGGTACAATGAGCAGTTCTTC.

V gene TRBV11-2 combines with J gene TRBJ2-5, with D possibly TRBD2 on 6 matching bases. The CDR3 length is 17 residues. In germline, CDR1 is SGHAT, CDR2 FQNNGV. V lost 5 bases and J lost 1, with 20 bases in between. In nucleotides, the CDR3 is TGTGCCAGCAGCCTTAGGGTCGGGGGAAATGGCCAAGAGACCCAGTACTTC. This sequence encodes CASSLRVGGNGQETQYF.

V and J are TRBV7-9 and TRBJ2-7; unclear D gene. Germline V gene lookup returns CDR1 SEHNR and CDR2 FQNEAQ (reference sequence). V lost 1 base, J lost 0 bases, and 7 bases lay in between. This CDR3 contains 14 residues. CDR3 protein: CASSLGAVSYEQYF. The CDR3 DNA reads TGTGCCAGCAGCTTAGGCGCGGTCTCCTACGAGCAGTACTTC.

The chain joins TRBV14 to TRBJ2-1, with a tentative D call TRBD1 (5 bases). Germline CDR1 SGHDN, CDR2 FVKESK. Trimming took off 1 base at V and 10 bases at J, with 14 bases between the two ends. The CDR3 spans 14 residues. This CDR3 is CASSQVRGAGEQFF. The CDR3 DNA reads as TGTGCCAGCAGCCAAGTCCGAGGCGCAGGGGAGCAGTTCTTC. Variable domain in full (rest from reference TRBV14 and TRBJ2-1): EAGVTQFPSHSVIEKGQTVTLRCDPISGHDNLYWYRRVMGKEIKFLLHFVKESKQDESGMPNNRFLAERTGGTYSTLKVQPAELEDSGVYFCASSQVRGAGEQFFGPGTRLTVL.

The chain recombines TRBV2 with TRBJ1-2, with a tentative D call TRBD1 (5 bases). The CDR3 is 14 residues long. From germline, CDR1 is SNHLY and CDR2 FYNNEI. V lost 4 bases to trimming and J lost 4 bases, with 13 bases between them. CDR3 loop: CASSVSVRAYGYTF. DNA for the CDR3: TGTGCCAGCAGTGTATCGGTCAGGGCCTATGGCTACACCTTC.

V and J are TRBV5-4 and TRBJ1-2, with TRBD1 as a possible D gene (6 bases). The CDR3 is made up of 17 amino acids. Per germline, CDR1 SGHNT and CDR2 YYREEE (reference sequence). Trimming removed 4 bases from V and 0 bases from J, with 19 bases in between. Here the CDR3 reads CASSPAGGRTTNYGYTF. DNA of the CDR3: TGTGCCAGCAGCCCAGCCGGGGGGCGAACTACTAACTATGGCTACACCTTC.